This record looks at one TCR beta chain sequence and its context. Its target is unknown. One base away lies a much larger clone, so this may be a sequencing read error. Genomic DNA templated the TCR beta VDJ and CDR3 profiling. TCRdb redid the calling of the reads with MiXCR, one entry per CDR3 protein. The profile covers 450,000 to 550,000 distinct CDR3 sequences, with more than 25% appearing a single time and 0.7% to 1% taken by the ten largest. It was patients with CD8+CD57+ cell expansion by flow cytometry who were chosen for sequencing. No patient had been given any therapy when blood was sampled. These data originate in a study of CD8+CD57+ T cells in acquired aplastic anemia. Across the study: The average for DNA from sorted CD4+ and CD8+ cells was 3 to 3.5 ug.

CDR3 length equals 14 residues. The V gene's germline CDR1 is SNHLY and CDR2 FYNNEI. V was cut by 4 bases and J by 5 bases, with 15 bases left in between. Study-wide points: Statistical testing detected no significant gap in CD8+ Simpson's diversity between patients and controls. Patients and controls shared fewer than 30 CD8+ CDR3 sequences.

This TCR came from a human donor with aplastic anemia. Sequenced material: sorted CD4+, CD8+, or CD8+CD57+ T cells (not recorded which) from PBMCs. The gene calls are TRBV2 and TRBJ2-7; weak D call: TRBD2 (5 bases). Here the CDR3 DNA reads TGTGCCAGCAGTGTCCTTGAGGGCCCCCACGAGCAGTACTTC. Its protein product is CASSVLEGPHEQYF.